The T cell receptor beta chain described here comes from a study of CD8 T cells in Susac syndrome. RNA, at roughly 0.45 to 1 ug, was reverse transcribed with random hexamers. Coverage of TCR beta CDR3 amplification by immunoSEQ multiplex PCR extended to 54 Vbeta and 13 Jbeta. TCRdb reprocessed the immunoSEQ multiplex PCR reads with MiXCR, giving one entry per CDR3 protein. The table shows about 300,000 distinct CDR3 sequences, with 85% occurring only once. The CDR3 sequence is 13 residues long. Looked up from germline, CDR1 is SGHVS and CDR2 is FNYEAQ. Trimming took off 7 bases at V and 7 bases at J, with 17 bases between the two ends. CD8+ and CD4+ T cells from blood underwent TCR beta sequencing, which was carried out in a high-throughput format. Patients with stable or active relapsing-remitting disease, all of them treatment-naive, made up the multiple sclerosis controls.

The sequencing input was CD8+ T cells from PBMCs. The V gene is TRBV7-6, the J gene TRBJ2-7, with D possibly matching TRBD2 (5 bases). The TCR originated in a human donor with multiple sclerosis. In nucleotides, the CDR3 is TGTGCCAGCACCAATGTCGGACCGGGGGAGCAGTACTTC. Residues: CASTNVGPGEQYF.